These 3 T cell receptor beta chains originate from one sample sequenced in a study of OX40 agonist ivuxolimab in advanced cancers. Some clones are missing from TCRdb's copy, which holds only in-frame ones; the method was immunoSEQ multiplex PCR. Altogether tens of thousands of clones are present, around 83% being singletons, with the ten largest covering 16%. The material sequenced was CD4+ or CD8+ T cells sorted from blood, taken in a trial of the OX40 agonist ivuxolimab. Receptors originate from an adult with an advanced solid tumor such as melanoma, head and neck, liver or kidney cancer.

This clone was detected once. The gene calls are TRBV7-9 and TRBJ1-2; a weak D match, TRBD1 (5 bases). CDR3 length: 13 amino acids. Trimming removed 11 bases from V and 2 bases from J, with 15 bases in between. Germline-derived CDR1 and CDR2 are SEHNR and FQNEAQ (reference sequence). This chain's CDR3 is CAWQTGANYGYTF. The DNA for the CDR3 is TGTGCCTGGCAAACTGGGGCCAACTATGGCTACACCTTC.

The chain employs TRBV6-5 and TRBJ2-1; D is possibly TRBD1 or TRBD2 (6 bases each). CDR3 size: 16 residues. Trimming pared 0 bases from V and 6 bases from J, leaving 15 bases between. Germline CDR1 MNHEY, CDR2 SVGAGI. CDR3 bases: TGTGCCAGCAGTTACTCGTGGGGGGCAGTTGGCAATGAGCAGTTCTTC. It yields the protein CASSYSWGAVGNEQFF.

This clone turned up a few times. Distinct nucleotide sequences in the sample also encode this CDR3. As DNA, the CDR3 is TGTGCCAGCGGTCCTAATGAGCAGTTCTTC. This translates into CASGPNEQFF. The genes are TRBV6-5 and TRBJ2-1; D call uncertain. The CDR3 is 10 amino acids. The germline V and J ends were trimmed by 8 bases and 7 bases, with 6 bases remaining between them. CDR1 MNHEY and CDR2 SVGAGI come from the germline V gene.